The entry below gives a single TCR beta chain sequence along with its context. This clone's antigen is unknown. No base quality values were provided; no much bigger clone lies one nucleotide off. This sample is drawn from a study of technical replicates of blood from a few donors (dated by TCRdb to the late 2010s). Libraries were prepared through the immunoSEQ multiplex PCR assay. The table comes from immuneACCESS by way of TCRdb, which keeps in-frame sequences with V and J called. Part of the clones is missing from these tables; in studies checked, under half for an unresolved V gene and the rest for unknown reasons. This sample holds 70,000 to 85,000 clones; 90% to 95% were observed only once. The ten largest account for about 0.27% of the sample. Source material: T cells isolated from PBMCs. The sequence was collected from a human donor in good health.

This receptor has the CDR3 CASSPQAGTVGGYTF. The DNA is as follows: TGCGCCAGCAGCCCACAAGCCGGGACAGTTGGAGGCTACACCTTC. Recombination linked TRBV4-1 to TRBJ1-2, with TRBD1 identical over 7 junction bases. From the cysteine up to the phenylalanine, the CDR3 has a length of 15 residues. Just CDR3 DNA is preserved here, 45 bases in frame from base 1. From the germline V gene, CDR1 is MGHRA and CDR2 is YSYEKL. V has 4 bases trimmed and J has 8 bases trimmed; junction bases matching no gene number 13.